This T cell receptor (beta chain) was sequenced in a study of cytomegalovirus exposure and HLA in healthy donors. Overall study context: Membership in the Caucasian-associated ancestry cluster was found for about four fifths of a few hundred genotyped donors.

Vbeta (60) and Jbeta (13) primers were used in the PCR. Produced via immunoSEQ multiplex PCR; TCRdb's table is partial and in-frame only. The sample lists 210,000 or so clones, around 73% occurring once. CDR3 length equals 11 residues. Germline CDR1 and CDR2: DFQATT and SNEGSKA (reference sequence). V was shortened by 5 bases and J by 3 bases, with 8 bases between the two germline ends. The sequence was obtained from a woman in her twenties or thirties in good health and CMV-seropositive. The sequenced sample consisted of PBMCs. V and J are TRBV20-1 and TRBJ2-7; tentatively, D is TRBD2 (5 bases). The CDR3: CSARLNYEQYF. Written as DNA, the CDR3 is TGCAGTGCTCGACTAAACTACGAGCAGTACTTC.